What follows are 13 T cell receptor beta chains derived from one specimen sequenced in a study of T cell clones after liver transplantation. Here immunoSEQ multiplex PCR was the method, and the copy in TCRdb shows in-frame clones only, minus some. The sample lists approximately 10,000 clones, 60% to 85% occurring once. The material sequenced was CD4+ T cells from blood, taken roughly 30 months after liver transplant. These TCRs come from a human patient who received a liver transplant. Some of the T cells might come from the graft donor.

For this clone: At one boundary the junction diverges from the germline segment, which might be a read error. The V call is TRBV7-2, the J call TRBJ1-5, with a possible D match to TRBD1 (6 bases). The CDR3 is 11 amino acids. Germline CDR1 reads SGHTA; CDR2 reads FQGNSA. CDR3 region: CASSSRTADKF. The CDR3 coding sequence is TGTGCCAGCAGCTCGCGGACAGCAGACAAATTT. Together with reference TRBV7-2 and TRBJ1-5, the CDR3 gives the full variable domain: GAGVSQSPSNKVTEKGKDVELRCDPISGHTALYWYRQSLGQGLEFLIYFQGNSAPDKSGLPSDRFSAERTGGSVSTLTIQRTQQEDSAVYLCASSSRTADKFGDGTRLSIL.

This rearrangement joins TRBV11-2 to TRBJ2-2; TRBD2 agrees at 7 bases. After removal of 1 base from V and 7 bases from J, the junction contained 3 bases not matched to a gene. The germline V gene has CDR1 SGHAT and CDR2 FQNNGV. CDR3 length: 14 amino acids. The CDR3 is CASSLGSGVGELFF. The DNA of the CDR3 is TGTGCCAGCAGCTTAGGGAGCGGGGTCGGGGAGCTGTTTTTT. Together with reference TRBV11-2 and TRBJ2-2, the CDR3 gives the full variable domain: EAGVAQSPRYKIIEKRQSVAFWCNPISGHATLYWYQQILGQGPKLLIQFQNNGVVDDSQLPKDRFSAERLKGVDSTLKIQPAKLEDSAVYLCASSLGSGVGELFFGEGSRLTVL.

The chain joins TRBV28 to TRBJ2-5, with 10 bases aligning to TRBD2. J was trimmed by 2 bases and V by 6 bases; bases with no gene match: 3. The CDR3 length is 14 residues. Germline CDR1 and CDR2: MDHEN and SYDVKM. CDR3 amino acids: CASSSGLAQETQYF. CDR3 nucleotide sequence: TGTGCCAGCAGCTCGGGACTAGCGCAAGAGACCCAGTACTTC.

The rearrangement joins TRBV16 to TRBJ1-4; 7 bases agree with TRBD1. V lost 2 bases, J lost 5 bases, and 8 bases stayed unmatched. This CDR3 comprises 16 residues. Germline V lookup: CDR1 KGHSY, CDR2 FQNENV. CDR3 protein: CASSQTTGQINEKLFF. DNA for the CDR3: TGTGCCAGCAGCCAAACAACGGGACAGATCAATGAAAAACTGTTTTTT.

The rearrangement uses TRBV19 and TRBJ2-5, with D possibly matching TRBD2 (6 bases). The length of the CDR3 is 17 residues. CDR1 is LNHDA, CDR2 SQIVND, per germline (reference sequence). Trimming took 4 bases from V and 2 from J, leaving 20 bases between them. CDR3 nucleotides: TGTGCCAGTAGTACCTCCGACCCGGGACTCGATCAAGAGACCCAGTACTTC. Translation gives CASSTSDPGLDQETQYF.

This clone occurred a few times. The V call is TRBV11-2, the J call TRBJ1-2; D not resolved. CDR1 and CDR2 from the germline V gene are SGHAT and FQNNGV. V lost 5 bases to trimming and J lost 6 bases, with 13 bases between them. CDR3 size: 13 residues. CDR3 loop: CASSRWVRHGYTF. CDR3 nucleotide sequence: TGTGCCAGCAGCCGATGGGTGCGGCATGGCTACACCTTC.

The chain combines TRBV2 with TRBJ1-2, with D uncertain. The V gene lost 7 bases and the J gene lost 3 bases, with 9 bases spanning the gap. The CDR3 contains 12 residues. Per the germline V gene, CDR1 is SNHLY and CDR2 is FYNNEI. CDR3 in DNA: TGTGCCAGCATAGCAACAGACTATGGCTACACCTTC. This codes for CASIATDYGYTF.

Sample share makes this clone medium-sized. This chain connects TRBV19 to TRBJ1-1; D is unclear. The V end was cut by 7 bases, the J end by 6 bases, with 12 bases between. This CDR3 contains 12 residues. CDR1 is LNHDA and CDR2 is SQIVND in the germline V gene (reference sequence). DNA for the CDR3: TGTGCCAGTAAAGTAGGAGACTCTGAAGCTTTCTTT. Amino acid sequence: CASKVGDSEAFF.

The chain combines TRBV6-6 with TRBJ1-1, with a possible D match to TRBD1 (5 bases). Germline V gene sequence: CDR1 MNHNY, CDR2 SVGAGI (reference sequence). The CDR3 sequence is 16 residues long. With 0 bases removed from V and 3 bases from J, the gap between germline ends came to 14 bases. CDR3 DNA: TGTGCCAGCAGTTACTCTCCCGCCCAGGGCTACACTGAAGCTTTCTTT. Encoded protein: CASSYSPAQGYTEAFF.

This chain connects TRBV29-1 to TRBJ1-3, with 7 positions matching TRBD1. CDR1 and CDR2 (germline): SQVTM, ANQGSEA. This CDR3 comprises 12 residues. Losses at the gene ends were 7 bases for V and 8 bases for J; bases not matched to a gene: 8. CDR3 loop: CSGWTGQDTIYF. DNA for the CDR3: TGCAGCGGATGGACAGGACAGGACACCATATATTTT.

The chain carries TRBV19 and TRBJ1-5; perhaps TRBD1 as D (5 bases). The CDR3 has 14 residues. CDR1 is LNHDA and CDR2 is SQIVND in the germline V gene (reference sequence). V was shortened by 3 bases and J by 3 bases, with 9 bases between the two germline ends. This chain's CDR3 is CASSIRGYNQPQHF. The DNA of the CDR3 is TGTGCCAGTAGTATTCGGGGGTACAATCAGCCCCAGCATTTT.

The chain carries TRBV6-5 and TRBJ1-1, with D unclear. The CDR3 runs 12 residues. V was clipped by 10 bases and J by 4 bases, with 13 bases between them. Germline loops: CDR1 MNHEY, CDR2 SVGAGI. This CDR3 is CATAEGTTEAFF. CDR3 DNA: TGTGCCACCGCGGAGGGTACCACTGAAGCTTTCTTT.

The V call is TRBV19, the J call TRBJ2-7; D may be TRBD2 (6 bases). The CDR3 totals 13 residues. Germline CDR1 reads LNHDA; CDR2 reads SQIVND (reference sequence). Trimming removed 1 base at V and 6 bases at J, with 10 bases between. This chain's CDR3 is CASSIAEGGEQYF. In nucleotides, the CDR3 is TGTGCCAGTAGTATAGCGGAGGGAGGCGAGCAGTACTTC. Full variable domain (missing parts from reference TRBV19 and TRBJ2-7): DGGITQSPKYLFRKEGQNVTLSCEQNLNHDAMYWYRQDPGQGLRLIYYSQIVNDFQKGDIAEGYSVSREKKESFPLTVTSAQKNPTAFYLCASSIAEGGEQYFGPGTRLTVT.